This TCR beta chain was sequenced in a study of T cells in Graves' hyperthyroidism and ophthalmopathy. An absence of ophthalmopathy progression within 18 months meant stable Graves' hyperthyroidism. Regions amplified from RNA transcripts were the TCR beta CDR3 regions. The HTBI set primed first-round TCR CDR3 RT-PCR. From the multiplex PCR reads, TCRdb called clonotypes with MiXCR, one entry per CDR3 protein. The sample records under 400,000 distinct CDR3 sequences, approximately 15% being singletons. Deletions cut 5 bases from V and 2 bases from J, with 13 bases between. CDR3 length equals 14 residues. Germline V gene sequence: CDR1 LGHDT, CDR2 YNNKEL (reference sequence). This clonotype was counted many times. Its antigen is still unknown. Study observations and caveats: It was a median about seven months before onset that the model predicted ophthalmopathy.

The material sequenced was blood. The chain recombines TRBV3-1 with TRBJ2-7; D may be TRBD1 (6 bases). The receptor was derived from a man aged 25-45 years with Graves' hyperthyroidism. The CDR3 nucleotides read TGTGCCAGCAGCGTGTGGCAGGGGACCTACGAGCAGTACTTC. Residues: CASSVWQGTYEQYF.